These 30 T cell receptor beta chains were sequenced from one sample in a study of T cell changes during pregnancy in multiple sclerosis. Assay: immunoSEQ multiplex PCR; the TCRdb copy retains only in-frame clones and omits some. The sample consists of about 22,000 clones, about 90% of them appearing once. The input for sequencing was CD4+ T cells from peripheral blood mononuclear cells, taken in the third trimester of pregnancy. The receptors stem from a female donor in good health, enrolled as a control in a pregnancy study.

The V gene is TRBV11-2, the J gene TRBJ1-4; D gene uncertain. The V gene lost 1 base and the J gene lost 6 bases, with 6 bases spanning the gap. The CDR3 is 13 residues long. The germline V gene has CDR1 SGHAT and CDR2 FQNNGV. The CDR3 is CASSLGLYEKLFF. The CDR3 nucleotides read TGTGCCAGCAGCTTAGGTCTTTATGAAAAACTGTTTTTT.

This rearrangement joins TRBV7-9 to TRBJ2-1; D is possibly TRBD1 (6 bases). V gave up 0 bases and J gave up 7 bases, with 10 bases separating them. The germline V gene has CDR1 SEHNR and CDR2 FQNEAQ (reference sequence). There are 14 residues in the CDR3. The CDR3 coding sequence is TGTGCCAGCAGCTTAGCGCGAGGGACAAATGAGCAGTTCTTC. This gives the protein CASSLARGTNEQFF.

J is TRBJ2-3 and V is TRBV7-6, with D possibly matching TRBD2 (6 bases). Germline-derived CDR1 and CDR2 are SGHVS and FNYEAQ. Trimming stripped 5 bases from V and 6 bases from J, with 18 bases between. The CDR3 totals 15 residues. The CDR3 here is CASSPIFSSADTQYF. CDR3 sequence (DNA): TGTGCCAGCAGCCCTATTTTTTCTAGCGCCGATACGCAGTATTTT. Variable domain in full (rest from reference TRBV7-6 and TRBJ2-3): GAGVSQSPRYKVTKRGQDVALRCDPISGHVSLYWYRQALGQGPEFLTYFNYEAQQDKSGLPNDRFSAERPEGSISTLTIQRTEQRDSAMYRCASSPIFSSADTQYFGPGTRLTVL.

This chain connects TRBV14 to TRBJ2-7, with D unresolved. The V end lost 0 bases, the J end lost 9 bases, and 12 bases lay between the germline ends. This CDR3 has 13 amino acids. The germline V gene has CDR1 SGHDN and CDR2 FVKESK. The CDR3 DNA sequence: TGTGCCAGCAGCCAAGAAATTCGCGCCGGGCAGTACTTC. Translating gives CASSQEIRAGQYF.

The CDR3 spells CASSSGTSGGGETQYF. CDR3 bases: TGTGCCAGCAGCTCTGGGACTAGCGGGGGTGGAGAGACCCAGTACTTC. The chain employs TRBV11-2 and TRBJ2-5; TRBD2 matches at 14 bases. Looked up from germline, CDR1 is SGHAT and CDR2 is FQNNGV. This CDR3 contains 16 residues. V gave up 4 bases and J gave up 4 bases; unmatched junction bases: 5.

The chain carries TRBV6-5 and TRBJ1-4; TRBD1 is a possible D gene (6 bases). The length of the CDR3 is 15 residues. The V gene's germline CDR1 is MNHEY and CDR2 SVGAGI. Trimming removed 4 bases from V and 4 bases from J, with 13 bases in between. The CDR3 is CASSSYRDRNEKLFF. The CDR3 DNA follows: TGTGCCAGCAGTTCCTACAGGGACCGTAATGAAAAACTGTTTTTT.

The genes are TRBV10-3 and TRBJ1-5; D is ambiguous. CDR1 ENHRY and CDR2 SYGVKD come from the germline V gene. This CDR3 comprises 12 residues. Trimming pared 0 bases from V and 7 bases from J, leaving 4 bases between. As DNA, the CDR3 is TGTGCCATCAGTGAGTCACAGCAGCCCCAGCATTTT. It yields the protein CAISESQQPQHF.

The chain is built from TRBV7-2 and TRBJ2-5, with no clear D. Trimming cost V 1 base and J 5 bases, with 8 bases left between them. CDR1 and CDR2 from the germline V gene are SGHTA and FQGNSA. The CDR3 covers 13 residues. The CDR3 sequence is CASSLVLDETQYF. The DNA for the CDR3 is TGTGCCAGCAGCTTAGTGTTAGATGAGACCCAGTACTTC.

The chain links TRBV5-1 to TRBJ2-7, with no clear D. The ends were cut back, 0 bases at V and 5 bases at J, with 9 bases in the middle. The CDR3 runs 13 residues. CDR1 and CDR2 (germline): SGHRS, YFSETQ. The CDR3: CASSLVATHEQYF. The CDR3 nucleotides are TGCGCCAGCAGCTTGGTTGCGACACACGAGCAGTACTTC.

The V gene is TRBV18, the J gene TRBJ1-1; D unclear. Trimming cost V 1 base and J 0 bases, with 12 bases left between them. This CDR3 contains 16 residues. Germline V gives CDR1 KGHSH, CDR2 LQKENI. The CDR3 region is CASSPQSIPLNTEAFF. The CDR3 DNA reads as TGTGCCAGCTCACCACAGAGTATCCCCTTGAACACTGAAGCTTTCTTT.

The rearrangement links TRBV6-6 to TRBJ2-3; 12 positions match TRBD2. Per germline, CDR1 MNHNY and CDR2 SVGAGI (reference sequence). V gave up 5 bases and J gave up 9 bases; unmatched junction bases: 0. The CDR3 covers 12 residues. The CDR3 here is CASSGLAGTQYF. CDR3 sequence (DNA): TGTGCCAGCAGTGGACTAGCGGGAACGCAGTATTTT.

The rearrangement joins TRBV14 to TRBJ2-1; the match to TRBD2 covers 7 bases. This CDR3 has 16 amino acids. The germline V gene encodes CDR1 SGHDN and CDR2 FVKESK. J gave up 2 bases and V 3 bases, and 7 bases lay outside the gene matches. The CDR3 is CASSHRAGPTYNEQFF. The CDR3 DNA reads as TGTGCCAGCAGCCATCGAGCGGGGCCTACCTACAATGAGCAGTTCTTC.

This clone was detected a few times. The CDR3 nucleotides read TGTGCCAGCAGCTTAGCGGGAGTGGAGACCCAGTACTTC. Its protein product is CASSLAGVETQYF. V is TRBV7-2 and J is TRBJ2-5; the D gene is possibly TRBD2 (5 bases). The CDR3 spans 13 residues. V shed 0 bases and J shed 5 bases, with 7 bases lying between them. Germline V gene data show CDR1 as SGHTA and CDR2 as FQGNSA.

This clone was observed a single time. This rearrangement joins TRBV27 to TRBJ1-2; D unresolved. The germline gives CDR1 MNHEY, CDR2 SMNVEV (reference sequence). The CDR3 covers 14 residues. Trimming left V 5 bases short and J 6 bases short, with 16 bases between. The CDR3 region is CASSPGGWIDGYTF. The CDR3 DNA is TGTGCCAGCAGTCCGGGAGGGTGGATTGATGGCTACACCTTC.

The rearrangement uses TRBV5-1 and TRBJ1-1; D possibly corresponds to TRBD1 (5 bases). The germline V gene has CDR1 SGHRS and CDR2 YFSETQ. The V end was cut by 0 bases, the J end by 3 bases, with 9 bases between. This CDR3 comprises 14 residues. CDR3 residues: CASSLAGGDTEAFF. The CDR3 region has the DNA TGCGCCAGCAGCTTGGCCGGGGGGGACACTGAAGCTTTCTTT.

The chain is built from TRBV6-5 and TRBJ2-7; 8 bases match TRBD2. Germline lookup yields CDR1 MNHEY and CDR2 SVGAGI. V dropped 10 bases and J dropped 2; count of bases not matched to a gene: 10. The CDR3 consists of 14 residues. This chain's CDR3 is CATTRGGAAYEQYF. The CDR3 DNA follows: TGTGCCACCACCCGGGGGGGGGCCGCCTACGAGCAGTACTTC.

This rearrangement joins TRBV5-4 to TRBJ2-1; no definite D call. V was cut by 1 base and J by 10 bases, with 12 bases left in between. The CDR3 runs 13 residues. CDR1 and CDR2 (germline): SGHNT, YYREEE (reference sequence). In DNA, the CDR3 is TGTGCCAGCAGCTTGTTCGGTTTTAACGAGCAGTTCTTC. Its protein is CASSLFGFNEQFF.

J is TRBJ2-6 and V is TRBV2; tentatively, D is TRBD1 (6 bases). CDR3 size: 17 residues. The germline V gene encodes CDR1 SNHLY and CDR2 FYNNEI. V lost 6 bases and J lost 0, with 15 bases in between. Here the CDR3 DNA reads TGTGCCAGCAGACCGAGGGGACAAAACTCTGGGGCCAACGTCCTGACTTTC. Translating it yields CASRPRGQNSGANVLTF.

This chain links TRBV30 with TRBJ1-2; 9 positions agree with TRBD1. CDR1 is GTSNPN and CDR2 is SVGIG in the germline V gene (reference sequence). The CDR3 length is 16 residues. J gave up 4 bases and V 5 bases, and 14 bases lay outside the gene matches. The DNA for the CDR3 is TGTGCCTGGGGCCTTCTACAGGGGGCTAGGATCTATGGCTACACCTTC. Translation gives CAWGLLQGARIYGYTF.

J is TRBJ2-7 and V is TRBV7-2; TRBD1 matches at 7 bases. Germline loops: CDR1 SGHTA, CDR2 FQGNSA. Losses at the gene ends were 3 bases for V and 0 bases for J; bases not matched to a gene: 2. The CDR3 length is 14 residues. CDR3 region: CASSFWDSSYEQYF. The CDR3 nucleotides read TGTGCCAGCAGCTTTTGGGACAGCTCCTACGAGCAGTACTTC.

The CDR3, as DNA: TGTGCCAGCAGCTTGACAGGGGGCGCTTCGGGGGAGCAGTACTTC. Translation: CASSLTGGASGEQYF. The chain couples TRBV5-8 to TRBJ2-7; TRBD1 matches at 9 bases. The CDR3 is 15 amino acids. V dropped 1 base and J dropped 7; count of bases not matched to a gene: 9. Germline V CDR1 and CDR2: SGHTS, YDEGEE.

The chain links TRBV6-5 to TRBJ1-1; the D gene is possibly TRBD1 (6 bases). The CDR3 length is 14 residues. From germline, CDR1 is MNHEY and CDR2 SVGAGI. With 1 base removed from V and 7 bases from J, the gap between germline ends came to 13 bases. As DNA, the CDR3 is TGTGCCAGCAGTTACTGGGGGGGCACCGGTGAAGCTTTCTTT. Translating gives CASSYWGGTGEAFF.

On this clone: One end of the junction is discordant with germline, which a read error may explain. This sequence joins TRBV11-3 and TRBJ2-1, with a tentative D call TRBD1 (6 bases). Looked up from germline, CDR1 is SGHNT and CDR2 is YENEEA. The CDR3 length is 14 residues. The CDR3 here is CASSLGNGQGPVIF. CDR3 nucleotides: TGTGCCAGCAGCTTAGGAAACGGGCAGGGGCCTGTAATCTTC.

The chain recombines TRBV9 with TRBJ1-4; TRBD1 aligns across 9 bases. Germline V gives CDR1 SGDLS, CDR2 YYNGEE. The V and J ends lost 3 bases and 7 bases, in that order; junction bases with no gene match: 1. This CDR3 region has 13 residues. CDR3 DNA sequence: TGTGCCAGCAGCGCGGACAGGGGTGAAAAACTGTTTTTT. It specifies CASSADRGEKLFF.

CDR3 region: CASSPLAGGGFGEQYF. CDR3 DNA sequence: TGTGCCAGCAGTCCCCTAGCGGGAGGGGGGTTCGGCGAGCAGTACTTC. This chain links TRBV27 with TRBJ2-7; 12 bases align to TRBD2. The V gene's germline CDR1 is MNHEY and CDR2 SMNVEV (reference sequence). Trimming took 5 bases from V and 6 from J; bases not matched to a gene: 11. The CDR3 covers 16 residues.

The CDR3 reads CAWSGTGGGSYEQYF. For the CDR3, the DNA is TGTGCCTGGAGTGGTACCGGGGGGGGCTCCTACGAGCAGTACTTC. The chain has TRBV30 and TRBJ2-7; 8 bases map to TRBD2. After removal of 1 base from V and 0 bases from J, the junction contained 5 bases not matched to a gene. Germline-derived CDR1 and CDR2 are GTSNPN and SVGIG (reference sequence). This CDR3 comprises 15 residues.

This clone was seen just once. The chain links TRBV6-1 to TRBJ1-5; 7 bases align to TRBD1. Germline values: CDR1 MNHNS, CDR2 SASEGT. V was pared by 4 bases and J by 0 bases, with 3 bases of the junction left unmatched. The CDR3 is 15 residues long. The CDR3, as DNA: TGTGCCAGCAGTGGGGACAGTCATAGCAATCAGCCCCAGCATTTT. This encodes CASSGDSHSNQPQHF.

V and J are TRBV9 and TRBJ2-1, with TRBD1 identical over 7 bases. With V trimmed by 2 bases and J by 10 bases, 9 bases remained unmatched. The V gene's germline CDR1 is SGDLS and CDR2 YYNGEE. This CDR3 contains 14 residues. The CDR3 spells CASSVLRQGDEQFF. The CDR3 DNA follows: TGTGCCAGCAGCGTCCTTCGACAGGGAGACGAGCAGTTCTTC.

CDR3 coding DNA: TGCAGCGTTGAAGATAGCGGGACCACAGATACGCAGTATTTT. It encodes CSVEDSGTTDTQYF. The chain has TRBV29-1 and TRBJ2-3, with 8 bases fitting TRBD2. The germline gives CDR1 SQVTM, CDR2 ANQGSEA. The CDR3 length is 14 residues. The junction had 1 base not matched to a gene; V was cut back by 0 bases and J by 2 bases.

The CDR3 coding sequence is TGTGCCAGCAGCTCTAGCGGGGGGGAGTTTACCGGGGAGCTGTTTTTT. It codes for CASSSSGGEFTGELFF. The V call is TRBV5-4, the J call TRBJ2-2; 12 bases map to TRBD2. V shed 3 bases, J shed 5 bases, and the junction held 5 bases outside the gene matches. The CDR3 sequence is 16 residues long. Germline V gene lookup returns CDR1 SGHNT and CDR2 YYREEE (reference sequence).